Presented here are 27 T cell receptor beta chains from one specimen sequenced in a study of T-cell reconstitution after alpha-beta-depleted transplantation in children. Unique molecular identifiers featured in how the TCRbeta library was prepared. MiXCR, applied by TCRdb to the PCR reads, yields one record per CDR3 protein. The profile shows hundreds of thousands of distinct CDR3 sequences, over 9.5% of them singletons. The sample here was PBMCs from the stem cell graft donor, taken from the stem cell graft. These receptor sequences come from a human donor who donated a stem cell graft to a child with acute myeloid leukemia.

Only a few counts were recorded for this clonotype. The genes are TRBV29-1 and TRBJ1-3, with D possibly matching TRBD1 (5 bases). Germline V lookup: CDR1 SQVTM, CDR2 ANQGSEA. CDR3 length: 14 amino acids. The germline V and J ends were trimmed by 5 bases and 3 bases, with 14 bases remaining between them. The chain's CDR3 is CSVQKGLGGNTIYF. For the CDR3, the DNA is TGCAGCGTTCAAAAGGGACTGGGTGGAAACACCATATATTTT.

This clonotype was observed at least ten times. The genes are TRBV5-1 and TRBJ2-5; D assignment may be TRBD1 or TRBD2 (5 bases each). CDR3 length: 13 residues. Germline V gene lookup returns CDR1 SGHRS and CDR2 YFSETQ. With 4 bases removed from V and 5 bases from J, the gap between germline ends came to 12 bases. The CDR3: CASSTGPTETQYF. CDR3 sequence (DNA): TGCGCCAGCAGCACGGGACCGACGGAGACCCAGTACTTC. The entire variable domain, with the rest obtained from reference TRBV5-1 and TRBJ2-5, is as follows: KAGVTQTPRYLIKTRGQQVTLSCSPISGHRSVSWYQQTPGQGLQFLFEYFSETQRNKGNFPGRFSGRQFSNSRSEMNVSTLELGDSALYLCASSTGPTETQYFGPGTRLLVL.

At least ten counts were recorded for this clonotype. An end of the junction differs from the germline gene, which may be a read error. The V gene is TRBV7-2, the J gene TRBJ2-7, with D perhaps matching TRBD1 (6 bases). Germline values: CDR1 SGHTA, CDR2 FQGNSA. The CDR3 consists of 13 residues. CDR3: CASSLEQGYEQYF. For the CDR3, the DNA is TGCGCCAGCAGCTTGGAGCAGGGGTACGAGCAGTACTTC.

This clonotype was recorded at least ten times. V and J are TRBV3-1 and TRBJ2-2, with 12 bases aligning to TRBD2. Germline-derived CDR1 and CDR2 are LGHDT and YNNKEL (reference sequence). The length of the CDR3 is 21 residues. The trim removed 1 base at V and 3 bases at J, leaving 15 bases unmatched. CDR3 in amino acids: CASSQVFTSGRTLGDTGELFF. The CDR3 DNA follows: TGTGCCAGCAGCCAAGTGTTCACTAGCGGGAGGACCCTTGGGGACACCGGGGAGCTGTTTTTT.

The genes are TRBV15 and TRBJ2-7, with D possibly being TRBD1 (5 bases). Trimming stripped 4 bases from V and 4 bases from J, with 14 bases between. Per germline, CDR1 LNHNV and CDR2 YYDKDF (reference sequence). The CDR3 totals 14 residues. The CDR3 loop is CATSTPTQGYEQYF. In DNA form, the CDR3 reads TGTGCCACCAGCACCCCCACCCAGGGATACGAGCAGTACTTC.

The chain links TRBV28 to TRBJ2-7; D remains ambiguous. The germline V and J ends were trimmed by 5 bases and 6 bases, with 20 bases remaining between them. This CDR3 region has 15 residues. Germline-derived CDR1 and CDR2 are MDHEN and SYDVKM. Here the CDR3 reads CASSPPTLRRAEQYF. The CDR3 DNA sequence: TGTGCCAGCAGTCCCCCAACCCTAAGAAGGGCCGAGCAGTACTTC. Using reference TRBV28 and TRBJ2-7 for the parts outside the CDR3, the full variable domain is DVKVTQSSRYLVKRTGEKVFLECVQDMDHENMFWYRQDPGLGLRLIYFSYDVKMKEKGDIPEGYSVSREKKERFSLILESASTNQTSMYLCASSPPTLRRAEQYFGPGTRLTVT.

This clonotype was seen more than once but under ten times. The rearrangement links TRBV5-1 to TRBJ2-5; D is undetermined. V lost 1 base, J lost 5 bases, and 15 bases lay in between. The length of the CDR3 is 15 residues. Germline-derived CDR1 and CDR2 are SGHRS and YFSETQ. CDR3: CASSLRNPVVETQYF. For the CDR3, the DNA is TGCGCCAGCAGCTTGCGAAACCCGGTAGTGGAGACCCAGTACTTC.

This clonotype occurred many times. The chain combines TRBV20-1 with TRBJ2-7; maybe TRBD2 (5 bases). V lost 0 bases and J lost 6, with 9 bases in between. The CDR3 covers 12 residues. Germline V gene data show CDR1 as DFQATT and CDR2 as SNEGSKA (reference sequence). CDR3 loop: CSAREGAVEQYF. The CDR3 DNA reads as TGCAGTGCTAGAGAGGGAGCCGTCGAGCAGTACTTC.

This clonotype has a count of ten or more. J is TRBJ2-2 and V is TRBV6-1; no clear D gene. The CDR3 extends over 15 amino acids. Trimming cost V 6 bases and J 3 bases, with 14 bases left between them. CDR1 is MNHNS and CDR2 is SASEGT in the germline V gene. CDR3 region: CASSPPLAHTGELFF. CDR3 bases: TGTGCCAGCAGCCCACCCCTGGCCCACACCGGGGAGCTGTTTTTT.

This clonotype turned up a few times. The rearrangement joins TRBV20-1 to TRBJ2-1, with 11 nucleotides matching TRBD2. The CDR3 runs 16 residues. Germline lookup yields CDR1 DFQATT and CDR2 SNEGSKA (reference sequence). The V segment lost 3 bases and the J segment 0 bases; nucleotides outside the gene matches: 4. CDR3 region: CSASSGRASSYNEQFF. CDR3 DNA: TGCAGTGCTAGTAGCGGGAGGGCCTCCTCCTACAATGAGCAGTTCTTC.

At least ten counts were recorded for this clonotype. This chain uses TRBV6-5 with TRBJ1-6, with D maybe TRBD1 (5 bases). The germline V gene encodes CDR1 MNHEY and CDR2 SVGAGI. CDR3 length equals 14 residues. V was clipped by 2 bases and J by 12 bases, with 14 bases between them. In nucleotides, the CDR3 is TGTGCCAGCAGTTACCCCGGGACCCAAGGACCCCTCCACTTT. As protein: CASSYPGTQGPLHF.

The chain employs TRBV9 and TRBJ2-5; D might be TRBD2 (5 bases). Germline V gene lookup returns CDR1 SGDLS and CDR2 YYNGEE. CDR3 length equals 14 residues. Trimming took off 0 bases at V and 5 bases at J, with 11 bases between the two ends. CDR3 in DNA: TGTGCCAGCAGCGTAGGCGGAGGCGGGGAGACCCAGTACTTC. It yields the protein CASSVGGGGETQYF.

J is TRBJ2-6 and V is TRBV7-9, with D unclear. CDR1 is SEHNR, CDR2 FQNEAQ, per germline (reference sequence). The CDR3 runs to 13 residues. Between the trimmed V and J ends, which lost 11 bases and 4 bases, there was a span of 12 bases. This CDR3 reads CARQGYGANVLTF. In DNA form, the CDR3 reads TGTGCCCGACAAGGGTACGGGGCCAACGTCCTGACTTTC.

The chain is built from TRBV20-1 and TRBJ2-5, with TRBD1 as a possible D gene (5 bases). Germline CDR1 and CDR2: DFQATT and SNEGSKA (reference sequence). The CDR3 extends over 12 amino acids. V lost 3 bases and J 2 bases, leaving 7 bases between the germline ends. CDR3 DNA: TGCAGTGCTAGTTACAGGCAAGAGACCCAGTACTTC. Translated: CSASYRQETQYF.

This clonotype was detected ten times or more. The chain carries TRBV12-3 or TRBV12-4 and TRBJ1-5; D unclear. V shed 0 bases and J shed 3 bases, with 21 bases lying between them. The CDR3 is made up of 19 amino acids. The CDR3 region has the DNA TGTGCCAGCAGTTTAGCGCTTCAGGTGGAGCGGGTTGTCAATCAGCCCCAGCATTTT. Translating it yields CASSLALQVERVVNQPQHF.

This clonotype has ten or more counts. The chain combines TRBV28 with TRBJ2-5; a weak D match, TRBD2 (5 bases). The V gene's germline CDR1 is MDHEN and CDR2 SYDVKM. The CDR3 is made up of 15 amino acids. V was cut by 1 base and J by 5 bases, with 14 bases left in between. CDR3 protein: CASSLLGLAGETQYF. CDR3 DNA: TGTGCCAGCAGTTTATTAGGGCTAGCTGGTGAGACCCAGTACTTC. Looking up the rest from reference TRBV28 and TRBJ2-5 gives the full variable domain: DVKVTQSSRYLVKRTGEKVFLECVQDMDHENMFWYRQDPGLGLRLIYFSYDVKMKEKGDIPEGYSVSREKKERFSLILESASTNQTSMYLCASSLLGLAGETQYFGPGTRLLVL.

The chain couples TRBV12-3 or TRBV12-4 to TRBJ2-1, with 13 bases lining up with TRBD2. V shed 1 base, J shed 9 bases, and the junction held 9 bases outside the gene matches. There are 17 residues in the CDR3. CDR3 residues: CASSLGGLAGRRSEQFF. CDR3 sequence (DNA): TGTGCCAGCAGTTTAGGGGGACTAGCGGGACGGCGGAGTGAGCAGTTCTTC.

This clonotype was seen repeatedly, ten times or more. The genes are TRBV3-1 and TRBJ2-7; the match to TRBD1 covers 8 bases. V was clipped by 4 bases and J by 5 bases; unmatched bases: 10. The CDR3 loop spans 15 amino acids. Germline V CDR1 and CDR2: LGHDT, YNNKEL (reference sequence). CDR3 nucleotides: TGTGCCAGCAGCCGCGCCGGACAGGGCACCCACGAGCAGTACTTC. This codes for CASSRAGQGTHEQYF.

V gene TRBV29-1 combines with J gene TRBJ2-1; a weak D match, TRBD1 (6 bases). This CDR3 has 12 residues. Germline V lookup: CDR1 SQVTM, CDR2 ANQGSEA. Trimming pared 7 bases from V and 9 bases from J, leaving 16 bases between. CDR3 region: CSAAKEGGEQFF. CDR3 DNA sequence: TGCAGCGCGGCCAAAGAAGGGGGTGAGCAGTTCTTC.

Points on this clonotype: A much more abundant neighbour one base away suggests this may be a read error. This rearrangement joins TRBV15 to TRBJ2-7; D tentatively reads TRBD1 or TRBD2 (6 bases each). The closer fit of TRBJ2-1 to the DNA end suggests the J call may be wrong. The CDR3 consists of 16 residues. CDR1 and CDR2 from the germline V gene are LNHNV and YYDKDF (reference sequence). This CDR3 is CATSSDRRPGAREQFF. CDR3 DNA: TGTGCCACCAGCAGTGATCGGCGTCCGGGGGCGAGGGAGCAGTTCTTC.

In this sample, this clonotype turned up a few times. The rearrangement uses TRBV15 and TRBJ2-7, with D perhaps assigned TRBD1 or TRBD2 (5 bases each). CDR1 is LNHNV and CDR2 is YYDKDF in the germline V gene (reference sequence). Trimming shortened V by 0 bases and J by 5 bases, and 17 bases separated the two germline ends. The CDR3 runs 16 residues. The DNA of the CDR3 is TGTGCCACCAGCAGAGATCGGGCAGGGACGTTGGACGAGCAGTACTTC. It yields the protein CATSRDRAGTLDEQYF.

This chain uses TRBV29-1 with TRBJ2-1; no clear D. Trimming took off 1 base at V and 8 bases at J, with 12 bases between the two ends. Per the germline V gene, CDR1 is SQVTM and CDR2 is ANQGSEA. The CDR3 contains 13 residues. In DNA, the CDR3 is TGCAGCGTTGAAGCCTTGGTAGTCGATGAGCAGTTCTTC. The encoded protein is CSVEALVVDEQFF.

This chain joins TRBV10-3 and TRBJ2-3, with a possible D match to TRBD2 (7 bases). Looked up from germline, CDR1 is ENHRY and CDR2 is SYGVKD. V was clipped by 5 bases and J by 2 bases, with 23 bases between them. The CDR3 loop spans 18 amino acids. The CDR3 sequence: CAISPSAGAAGDTDTQYF. DNA for the CDR3: TGTGCCATCAGTCCGTCCGCAGGGGCGGCGGGAGACACAGATACGCAGTATTTT.

This clonotype appeared many times. This chain uses TRBV2 with TRBJ2-1; 8 bases are shared with TRBD2. The CDR3 runs to 12 residues. The germline V gene encodes CDR1 SNHLY and CDR2 FYNNEI. The junction had 0 bases not matched to a gene; V was cut back by 5 bases and J by 6 bases. The chain's CDR3 is CASSRGGNEQFF. The CDR3 nucleotides are TGTGCCAGCAGTCGGGGGGGCAATGAGCAGTTCTTC. The full variable domain, its missing parts supplied by reference TRBV2 and TRBJ2-1, is EPEVTQTPSHQVTQMGQEVILRCVPISNHLYFYWYRQILGQKVEFLVSFYNNEISEKSEIFDDQFSVERPDGSNFTLKIRSTKLEDSAMYFCASSRGGNEQFFGPGTRLTVL.

This clonotype was counted between two and nine times. The chain combines TRBV5-1 with TRBJ2-3; perhaps TRBD2 as D (5 bases). This CDR3 spans 14 amino acids. CDR1 is SGHRS and CDR2 is YFSETQ in the germline V gene. V lost 4 bases, J lost 2 bases, and 11 bases lay in between. The CDR3 sequence: CASSPGSATDTQYF. The CDR3 DNA sequence: TGCGCCAGCAGCCCAGGTAGCGCCACAGATACGCAGTATTTT.

This chain joins TRBV6-1 and TRBJ2-3; tentatively, D is TRBD2 (5 bases). The CDR3 consists of 14 residues. Between the trimmed V and J ends, which lost 6 bases and 4 bases, there was a span of 14 bases. CDR1 is MNHNS, CDR2 SASEGT, per germline. The CDR3 loop reads CASSPSGLADTQYF. CDR3 sequence (DNA): TGTGCCAGCAGCCCTTCTGGACTGGCAGATACGCAGTATTTT.

The chain employs TRBV28 and TRBJ2-7, with D maybe TRBD2 (5 bases). Germline CDR1 MDHEN, CDR2 SYDVKM. The CDR3 totals 14 residues. The V end was cut by 3 bases, the J end by 3 bases, with 12 bases between. The CDR3 is CASSLPSSVYEQYF. DNA for the CDR3: TGTGCCAGCAGTTTGCCTAGCTCGGTCTACGAGCAGTACTTC. Using reference TRBV28 and TRBJ2-7 for the parts outside the CDR3, the full variable domain is DVKVTQSSRYLVKRTGEKVFLECVQDMDHENMFWYRQDPGLGLRLIYFSYDVKMKEKGDIPEGYSVSREKKERFSLILESASTNQTSMYLCASSLPSSVYEQYFGPGTRLTVT.